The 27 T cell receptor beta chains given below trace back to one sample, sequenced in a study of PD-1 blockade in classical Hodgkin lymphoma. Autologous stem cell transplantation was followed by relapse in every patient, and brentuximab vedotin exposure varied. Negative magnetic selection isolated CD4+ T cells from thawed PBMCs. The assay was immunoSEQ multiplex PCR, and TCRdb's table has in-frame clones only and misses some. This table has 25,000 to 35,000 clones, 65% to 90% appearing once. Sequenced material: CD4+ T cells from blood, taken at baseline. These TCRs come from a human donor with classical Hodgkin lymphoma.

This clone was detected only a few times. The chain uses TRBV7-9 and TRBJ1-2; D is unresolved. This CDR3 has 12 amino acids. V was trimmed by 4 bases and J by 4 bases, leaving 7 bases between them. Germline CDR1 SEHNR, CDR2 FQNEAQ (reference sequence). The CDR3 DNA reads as TGTGCCAGCAGCTCAAAGGCCTATGGCTACACCTTC. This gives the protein CASSSKAYGYTF.

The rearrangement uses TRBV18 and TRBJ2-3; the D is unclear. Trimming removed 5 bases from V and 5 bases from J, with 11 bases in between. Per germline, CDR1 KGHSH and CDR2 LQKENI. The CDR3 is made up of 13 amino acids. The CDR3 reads CASSYTVGDTQYF. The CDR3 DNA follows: TGTGCCAGCTCATATACGGTCGGAGATACGCAGTATTTT.

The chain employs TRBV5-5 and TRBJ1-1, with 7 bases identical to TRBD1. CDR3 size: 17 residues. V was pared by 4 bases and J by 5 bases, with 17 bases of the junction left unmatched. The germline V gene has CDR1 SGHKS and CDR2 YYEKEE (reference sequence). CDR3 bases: TGTGCCAGCAGCCCCGGACAGGCCGTCAAGTTGGGTACTGAAGCTTTCTTT. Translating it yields CASSPGQAVKLGTEAFF.

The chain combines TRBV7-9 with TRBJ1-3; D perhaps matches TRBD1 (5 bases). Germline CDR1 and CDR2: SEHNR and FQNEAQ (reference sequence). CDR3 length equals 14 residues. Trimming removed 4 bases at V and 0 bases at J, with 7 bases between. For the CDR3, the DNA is TGTGCCAGCAGCTCCCAGGGCTCTGGAAACACCATATATTTT. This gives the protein CASSSQGSGNTIYF.

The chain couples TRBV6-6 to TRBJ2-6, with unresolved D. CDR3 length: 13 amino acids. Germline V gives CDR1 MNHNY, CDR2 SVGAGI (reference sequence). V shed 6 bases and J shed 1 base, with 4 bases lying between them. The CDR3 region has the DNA TGTGCCAGCAGCGCATCTGGGGCCAACGTCCTGACTTTC. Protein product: CASSASGANVLTF.

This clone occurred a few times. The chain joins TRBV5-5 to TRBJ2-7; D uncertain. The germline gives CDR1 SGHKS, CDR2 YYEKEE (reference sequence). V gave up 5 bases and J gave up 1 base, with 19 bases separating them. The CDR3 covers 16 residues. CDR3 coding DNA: TGTGCCAGCAGTGTAACAGTCGGATACTCATCCTACGAGCAGTACTTC. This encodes CASSVTVGYSSYEQYF.

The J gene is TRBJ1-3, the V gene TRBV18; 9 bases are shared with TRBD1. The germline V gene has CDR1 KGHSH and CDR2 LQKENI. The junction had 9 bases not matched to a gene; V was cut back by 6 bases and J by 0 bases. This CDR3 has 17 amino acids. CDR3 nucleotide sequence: TGTGCCAGCTCCAATACAGGGGGCCGCGACTCTGGAAACACCATATATTTT. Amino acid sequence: CASSNTGGRDSGNTIYF. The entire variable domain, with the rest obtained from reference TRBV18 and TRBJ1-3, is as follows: NAGVMQNPRHLVRRRGQEARLRCSPMKGHSHVYWYRQLPEEGLKFMVYLQKENIIDESGMPKERFSAEFPKEGPSILRIQQVVRGDSAAYFCASSNTGGRDSGNTIYFGEGSWLTVV.

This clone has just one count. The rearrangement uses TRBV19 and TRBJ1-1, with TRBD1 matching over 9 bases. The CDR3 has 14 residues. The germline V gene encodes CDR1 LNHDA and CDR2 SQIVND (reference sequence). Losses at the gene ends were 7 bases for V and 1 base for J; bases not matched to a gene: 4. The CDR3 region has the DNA TGTGCCAGTATGACGACAGGGGGGAACACTGAAGCTTTCTTT. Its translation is CASMTTGGNTEAFF.

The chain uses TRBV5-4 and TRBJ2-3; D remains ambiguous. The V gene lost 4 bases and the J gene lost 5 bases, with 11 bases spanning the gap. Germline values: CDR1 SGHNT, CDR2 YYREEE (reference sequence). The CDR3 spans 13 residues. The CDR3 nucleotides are TGTGCCAGCAGCCCTAATCCAGAAGATACGCAGTATTTT. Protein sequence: CASSPNPEDTQYF.

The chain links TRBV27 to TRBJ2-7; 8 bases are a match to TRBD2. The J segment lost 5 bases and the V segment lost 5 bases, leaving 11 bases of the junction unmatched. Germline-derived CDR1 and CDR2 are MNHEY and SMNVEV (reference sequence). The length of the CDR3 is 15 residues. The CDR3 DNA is TGTGCCAGCAGTGACTCCGGGACTAGTAGCCACGAGCAGTACTTC. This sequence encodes CASSDSGTSSHEQYF.

The CDR3 DNA is TGTGCCAGCAGACGGAATGGTGGCTACACCTTC. Amino acid sequence: CASRRNGGYTF. This chain joins TRBV6-1 and TRBJ1-2; D remains ambiguous. Germline CDR1 and CDR2: MNHNS and SASEGT. Trimming left V 6 bases short and J 7 bases short, with 9 bases between. The CDR3 covers 11 residues.

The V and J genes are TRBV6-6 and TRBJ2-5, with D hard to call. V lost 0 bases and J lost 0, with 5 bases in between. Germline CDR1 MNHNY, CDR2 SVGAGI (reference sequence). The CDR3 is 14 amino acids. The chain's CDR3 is CASSYSVNQETQYF. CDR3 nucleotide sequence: TGTGCCAGCAGTTACTCGGTTAACCAAGAGACCCAGTACTTC.

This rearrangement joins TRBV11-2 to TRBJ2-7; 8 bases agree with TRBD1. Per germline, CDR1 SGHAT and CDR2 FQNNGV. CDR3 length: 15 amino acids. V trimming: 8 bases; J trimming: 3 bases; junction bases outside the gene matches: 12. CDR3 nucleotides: TGTGCCAGCGCAATAGTCGGGACAGGAAACTACGAGCAGTACTTC. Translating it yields CASAIVGTGNYEQYF.

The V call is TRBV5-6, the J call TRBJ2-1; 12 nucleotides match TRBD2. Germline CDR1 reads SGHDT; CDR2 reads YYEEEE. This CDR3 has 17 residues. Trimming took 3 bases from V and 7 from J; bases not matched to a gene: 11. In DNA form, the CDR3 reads TGTGCCAGCAGCTGGGGACTAGCGGGTCCTCGACGGAATGAGCAGTTCTTC. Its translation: CASSWGLAGPRRNEQFF.

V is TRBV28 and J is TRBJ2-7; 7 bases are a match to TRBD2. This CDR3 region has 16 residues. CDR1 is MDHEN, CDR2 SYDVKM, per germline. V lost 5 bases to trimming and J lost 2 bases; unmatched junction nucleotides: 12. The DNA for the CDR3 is TGTGCCAGCAGTCGTCCTTTTCCGCGGGAGCCCTACGAGCAGTACTTC. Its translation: CASSRPFPREPYEQYF.

CDR3 sequence (DNA): TGCAGCGTTGACGAATCCTACGAGCAGTACTTC. It specifies CSVDESYEQYF. The chain combines TRBV29-1 with TRBJ2-7, with D unclear. CDR3 size: 11 residues. Germline CDR1 reads SQVTM; CDR2 reads ANQGSEA. The ends were cut back, 3 bases at V and 1 base at J, with 4 bases in the middle.

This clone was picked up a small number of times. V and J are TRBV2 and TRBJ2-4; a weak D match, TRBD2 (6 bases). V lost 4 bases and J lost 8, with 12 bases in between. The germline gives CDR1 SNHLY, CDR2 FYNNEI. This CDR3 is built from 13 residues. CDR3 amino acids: CASSGERRDIQYF. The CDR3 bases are TGTGCCAGCAGTGGGGAGCGGAGGGACATTCAGTACTTC.

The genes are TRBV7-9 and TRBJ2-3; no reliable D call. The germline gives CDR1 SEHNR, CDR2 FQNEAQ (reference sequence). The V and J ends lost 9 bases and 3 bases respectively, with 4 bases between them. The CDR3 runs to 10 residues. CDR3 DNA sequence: TGTGCCAGTGGGACAGATACGCAGTATTTT. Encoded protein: CASGTDTQYF.

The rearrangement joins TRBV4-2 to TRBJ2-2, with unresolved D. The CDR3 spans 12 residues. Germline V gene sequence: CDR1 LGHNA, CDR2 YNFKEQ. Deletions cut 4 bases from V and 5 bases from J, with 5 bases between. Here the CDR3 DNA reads TGTGCCAGCAGCCCCCCGACCGGGGAGCTGTTTTTT. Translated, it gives CASSPPTGELFF.

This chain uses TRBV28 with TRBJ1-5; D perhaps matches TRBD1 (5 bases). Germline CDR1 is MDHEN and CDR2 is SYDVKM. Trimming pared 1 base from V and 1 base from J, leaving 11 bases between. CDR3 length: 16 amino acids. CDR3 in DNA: TGTGCCAGCAGTTTATCAGGGCGGGGAAGCAATCAGCCCCAGCATTTT. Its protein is CASSLSGRGSNQPQHF.

The CDR3 is CACRGTVNTGELFF. The DNA for the CDR3 is TGTGCCTGTCGCGGGACGGTAAACACCGGGGAGCTGTTTTTT. The chain is built from TRBV30 and TRBJ2-2, with a weak D call TRBD2 (6 bases). The CDR3 loop spans 14 amino acids. Germline V lookup: CDR1 GTSNPN, CDR2 SVGIG (reference sequence). The germline V and J ends were trimmed by 6 bases and 2 bases, with 13 bases remaining between them.

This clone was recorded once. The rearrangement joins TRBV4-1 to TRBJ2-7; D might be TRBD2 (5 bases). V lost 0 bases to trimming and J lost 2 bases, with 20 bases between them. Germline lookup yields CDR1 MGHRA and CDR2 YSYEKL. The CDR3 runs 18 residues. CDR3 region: CASSQDGVRGNEAYEQYF. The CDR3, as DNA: TGCGCCAGCAGCCAAGATGGGGTTCGAGGGAACGAAGCCTACGAGCAGTACTTC.

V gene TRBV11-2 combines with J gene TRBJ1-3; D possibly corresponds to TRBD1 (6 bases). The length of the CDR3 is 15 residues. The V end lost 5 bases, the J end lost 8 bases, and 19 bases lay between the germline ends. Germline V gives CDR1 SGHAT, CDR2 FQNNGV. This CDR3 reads CASSPRGTGSYTIYF. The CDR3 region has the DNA TGTGCCAGCAGCCCCCGGGGCACAGGGTCATACACCATATATTTT.

The CDR3 nucleotides are TGTGCCAGCAGACCGGGACAGGCAAAATACAATGAGCAGTTCTTC. Translating it yields CASRPGQAKYNEQFF. The rearrangement links TRBV6-6 to TRBJ2-1; 8 bases fit TRBD1. J lost 4 bases, V lost 6 bases, and 8 bases had no gene match. The CDR3 length is 15 residues. Germline values: CDR1 MNHNY, CDR2 SVGAGI (reference sequence).

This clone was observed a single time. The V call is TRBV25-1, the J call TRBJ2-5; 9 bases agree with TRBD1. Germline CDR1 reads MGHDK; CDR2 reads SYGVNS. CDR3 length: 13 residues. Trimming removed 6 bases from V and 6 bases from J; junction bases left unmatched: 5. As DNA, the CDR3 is TGTGCCAGCAGCTCCGGGACAGGGAAGACCCAGTACTTC. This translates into CASSSGTGKTQYF.

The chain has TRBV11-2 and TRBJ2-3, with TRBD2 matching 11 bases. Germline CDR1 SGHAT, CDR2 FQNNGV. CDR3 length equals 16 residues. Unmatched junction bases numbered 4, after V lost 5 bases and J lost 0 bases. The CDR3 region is CASSRRTSGSTDTQYF. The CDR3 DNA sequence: TGTGCCAGCAGCCGCCGGACTAGCGGGAGCACAGATACGCAGTATTTT.

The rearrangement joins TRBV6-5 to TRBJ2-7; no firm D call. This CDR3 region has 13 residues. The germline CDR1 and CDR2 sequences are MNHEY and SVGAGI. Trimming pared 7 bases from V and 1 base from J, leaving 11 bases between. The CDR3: CASNPASSYEQYF. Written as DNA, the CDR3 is TGTGCCAGCAACCCTGCCTCTTCCTACGAGCAGTACTTC.